These 31 T cell receptor beta chains were all obtained from the same sample, sequenced in a study of blood T cell repertoires in COVID-19. TCRdb's copy holds only in-frame clones and misses some; the assay was immunoSEQ multiplex PCR. Here the sample spans fewer than 200,000 clones, about 80% being singletons. Sample: PBMCs or T cells enriched from blood (not recorded which). The source of these receptors is a man over 45 who had recovered from COVID-19.

The V and J genes are TRBV11-2 and TRBJ1-3, with a tentative D call TRBD1 (6 bases). The ends were cut back, 1 base at V and 2 bases at J, with 18 bases in the middle. Germline V lookup: CDR1 SGHAT, CDR2 FQNNGV. This CDR3 has 18 residues. The CDR3 is CASSLVAGANHAGNTIYF. The CDR3 DNA follows: TGTGCCAGCAGCTTAGTAGCGGGGGCGAATCACGCTGGAAACACCATATATTTT.

This rearrangement joins TRBV6-5 to TRBJ2-1; 10 nucleotides match TRBD1. The CDR3 has 15 residues. Germline V gene data show CDR1 as MNHEY and CDR2 as SVGAGI. V lost 9 bases, J lost 4 bases, and 9 bases stayed unmatched. CDR3 region: CASEGPGQGYNEQFF. The CDR3 coding sequence is TGTGCCAGTGAGGGGCCGGGACAGGGGTACAATGAGCAGTTCTTC.

The CDR3 reads CASKTVGGAPYNEQFF. The CDR3 region has the DNA TGCGCCAGCAAAACTGTAGGGGGGGCCCCCTACAATGAGCAGTTCTTC. The chain joins TRBV10-2 to TRBJ2-1; TRBD2 is a possible D gene (7 bases). Trimming shortened V by 7 bases and J by 2 bases, and 18 bases separated the two germline ends. The V gene's germline CDR1 is WSHSY and CDR2 SAAADI. The CDR3 extends over 16 amino acids.

The V call is TRBV5-1, the J call TRBJ2-2; 7 bases map to TRBD1. CDR1 SGHRS and CDR2 YFSETQ come from the germline V gene. The junction had 12 bases not matched to a gene; V was cut back by 0 bases and J by 4 bases. This CDR3 comprises 18 residues. The CDR3 reads CASSLVGLQGFGTGELFF. CDR3 DNA: TGCGCCAGCAGCTTGGTGGGGTTACAGGGGTTCGGCACCGGGGAGCTGTTTTTT.

The chain uses TRBV18 and TRBJ1-6; 10 positions agree with TRBD1. The CDR3 extends over 14 amino acids. Unmatched junction bases numbered 2, after V lost 6 bases and J lost 6 bases. Germline assignment: CDR1 KGHSH and CDR2 LQKENI. The CDR3 region has the DNA TGTGCCAGCTCTCGGGACAGGGGTAATTCACCCCTCCACTTT. It codes for CASSRDRGNSPLHF.

The chain uses TRBV7-9 and TRBJ1-1, with a weak D call TRBD1 (5 bases). CDR3 length: 16 amino acids. V lost 6 bases and J lost 4, with 21 bases in between. Per germline, CDR1 SEHNR and CDR2 FQNEAQ (reference sequence). CDR3 region: CASSRSIRLQGTEAFF. DNA for the CDR3: TGTGCCAGCAGTCGTAGTATCCGGTTGCAGGGCACTGAAGCTTTCTTT.

The V call is TRBV10-3, the J call TRBJ1-2, with D tentatively TRBD1 (6 bases). V lost 6 bases and J 3 bases, leaving 14 bases between the germline ends. CDR1 and CDR2 (germline): ENHRY, SYGVKD. This CDR3 is 14 amino acids long. The DNA of the CDR3 is TGTGCCATCAGAGGACAGCCTCCCGACTATGGCTACACCTTC. This gives the protein CAIRGQPPDYGYTF.

The chain is built from TRBV4-2 and TRBJ1-2; D is perhaps TRBD1 (6 bases). V lost 1 base and J 2 bases, leaving 11 bases between the germline ends. Germline V gene sequence: CDR1 LGHNA, CDR2 YNFKEQ. CDR3 length: 15 residues. CDR3 DNA: TGTGCCAGCAGCCAAGCAAGGACAGTAAACTATGGCTACACCTTC. Translation gives CASSQARTVNYGYTF.

This clone has a count of ten or more. This chain joins TRBV6-7 and TRBJ2-2; tentatively, D is TRBD2 (7 bases). TRBV6-7 is identified as an open reading frame with a role that is uncertain. V lost 4 bases, J lost 0 bases, and 9 bases lay in between. This CDR3 has 15 residues. The CDR3 coding sequence is TGTGCCAGCAGTTGCGGGGGCGCGAACACCGGGGAGCTGTTTTTT. Translating it yields CASSCGGANTGELFF.

This chain connects TRBV5-6 to TRBJ1-6; D possibly corresponds to TRBD1 (5 bases). V was clipped by 0 bases and J by 0 bases, with 7 bases between them. The germline V gene has CDR1 SGHDT and CDR2 YYEEEE. The CDR3 sequence is 16 residues long. CDR3 sequence: CASSLEGDSYNSPLHF. In DNA, the CDR3 is TGTGCCAGCAGCTTGGAAGGGGACTCCTATAATTCACCCCTCCACTTT.

The chain links TRBV29-1 to TRBJ1-2, with 11 bases matching TRBD1. V trimming: 4 bases; J trimming: 7 bases; junction bases outside the gene matches: 17. The length of the CDR3 is 17 residues. The germline V gene encodes CDR1 SQVTM and CDR2 ANQGSEA. CDR3 residues: CSVGPLTGQGALIGYTF. The CDR3 nucleotides are TGCAGCGTTGGCCCATTGACTGGACAGGGGGCGCTGATTGGCTACACCTTC.

This chain uses TRBV5-4 with TRBJ2-7; 8 bases agree with TRBD1. CDR1 and CDR2 from the germline V gene are SGHNT and YYREEE (reference sequence). The length of the CDR3 is 14 residues. Trimming removed 2 bases from V and 1 base from J; junction bases left unmatched: 2. This CDR3 is CASSLGDRSYEQYF. The CDR3, as DNA: TGTGCCAGCAGCTTAGGGGACAGGTCCTACGAGCAGTACTTC. The whole variable domain, filled in from reference TRBV5-4 and TRBJ2-7, reads ETGVTQSPTHLIKTRGQQVTLRCSSQSGHNTVSWYQQALGQGPQFIFQYYREEENGRGNFPPRFSGLQFPNYSSELNVNALELDDSALYLCASSLGDRSYEQYFGPGTRLTVT.

The chain couples TRBV3-1 (or the pseudogene TRBV3-2) to TRBJ2-2; D is unclear. There are 15 residues in the CDR3. Germline CDR1 LGHDT, CDR2 YNNKEL (reference sequence). Trimming shortened V by 0 bases and J by 0 bases, and 5 bases separated the two germline ends. CDR3 sequence (DNA): TGTGCCAGCAGCCAAGATGGCTCGAACACCGGGGAGCTGTTTTTT. Translating it yields CASSQDGSNTGELFF.

The chain couples TRBV7-2 to TRBJ1-6; 7 bases fit TRBD1. Germline-derived CDR1 and CDR2 are SGHTA and FQGNSA. Trimming removed 3 bases from V and 8 bases from J; junction bases left unmatched: 7. The CDR3 totals 15 residues. CDR3 region: CASSFGRGWDSPLHF. CDR3 DNA: TGTGCCAGCAGCTTTGGCAGGGGGTGGGATTCACCCCTCCACTTT.

The chain joins TRBV12-5 to TRBJ2-2; D is possibly TRBD2 (5 bases). Trimming pared 1 base from V and 4 bases from J, leaving 16 bases between. Germline CDR1 reads LGHNT; CDR2 reads FRNRAP. The CDR3 runs 17 residues. The CDR3 loop reads CASGLAPRDTVTGELFF. CDR3 bases: TGTGCTAGTGGTTTGGCCCCCCGGGATACGGTCACCGGGGAGCTGTTTTTT.

For the CDR3, the DNA is TGTGCCAGCAGCCAAGGACAGGGGATCTATGGCTACACCTTC. It codes for CASSQGQGIYGYTF. The chain carries TRBV5-5 and TRBJ1-2, with 9 bases identical to TRBD1. V was clipped by 4 bases and J by 4 bases; unmatched bases: 5. The length of the CDR3 is 14 residues. CDR1 and CDR2 (germline): SGHKS, YYEKEE (reference sequence).

Concerning this clone itself: This specimen includes other DNA sequences encoding the same CDR3. The chain links TRBV5-6 to TRBJ1-2; TRBD1 matches at 7 bases. Germline loops: CDR1 SGHDT, CDR2 YYEEEE. The V gene end was trimmed by 0 bases and the J gene end by 4 bases; junction bases not matched to a gene: 3. The CDR3 extends over 14 amino acids. CDR3 sequence reads: CASSLGDRVYGYTF. The CDR3 coding sequence is TGTGCCAGCAGCTTGGGAGACAGGGTCTATGGCTACACCTTC.

This chain uses TRBV11-1 with TRBJ2-7; the match to TRBD1 covers 9 bases. Germline V gene lookup returns CDR1 SGHAT and CDR2 FQDESV (reference sequence). There are 14 residues in the CDR3. The junction had 2 bases not matched to a gene; V was cut back by 3 bases and J by 2 bases. CDR3 residues: CASSFGTGTYEQYF. In DNA, the CDR3 is TGTGCCAGCAGCTTCGGGACAGGGACCTACGAGCAGTACTTC. The complete variable domain, with remaining parts taken from reference TRBV11-1 and TRBJ2-7, reads EAEVAQSPRYKITEKSQAVAFWCDPISGHATLYWYRQILGQGPELLVQFQDESVVDDSQLPKDRFSAERLKGVDSTLKIQPAELGDSAMYLCASSFGTGTYEQYFGPGTRLTVT.

This CDR3 reads CSASLLQRANTEAFF. CDR3 coding DNA: TGCAGTGCTAGTCTCCTACAGAGAGCGAACACTGAAGCTTTCTTT. The chain has TRBV20-1 and TRBJ1-1; no firm D call. There are 15 residues in the CDR3. V shed 3 bases and J shed 1 base, with 15 bases lying between them. Germline CDR1 is DFQATT and CDR2 is SNEGSKA (reference sequence).

The genes are TRBV19 and TRBJ1-5, with D unresolved. Germline V CDR1 and CDR2: LNHDA, SQIVND (reference sequence). The CDR3 consists of 14 residues. V lost 3 bases to trimming and J lost 0 bases, with 6 bases between them. CDR3 residues: CASSMRHSNQPQHF. CDR3 bases: TGTGCCAGTAGTATGCGACATAGCAATCAGCCCCAGCATTTT.

This chain links TRBV3-1 (or the pseudogene TRBV3-2) with TRBJ2-1; 7 bases map to TRBD2. The V gene's germline CDR1 is LGHDT and CDR2 YNNKEL (reference sequence). Germline trimming cut 1 base from V and 5 bases from J; bases unmatched to any gene: 5. This CDR3 spans 15 amino acids. DNA for the CDR3: TGTGCCAGCAGCCAAGTTAGCGGGTTTAACAATGAGCAGTTCTTC. Translated, it gives CASSQVSGFNNEQFF.

This chain links TRBV15 with TRBJ1-4; 7 bases map to TRBD1. Per germline, CDR1 LNHNV and CDR2 YYDKDF (reference sequence). Trimming removed 0 bases from V and 5 bases from J; junction bases left unmatched: 9. This CDR3 is 17 amino acids long. The CDR3 nucleotides are TGTGCCACCAGCAGAGATAAAACAGGGGATTCGAATGAAAAACTGTTTTTT. This gives the protein CATSRDKTGDSNEKLFF.

This clone has only one observation. This chain joins TRBV4-3 and TRBJ2-7; D perhaps matches TRBD1 (5 bases). V lost 1 base and J lost 5, with 12 bases in between. The length of the CDR3 is 14 residues. Germline assignment: CDR1 LGHNA and CDR2 YSLEER. CDR3 nucleotide sequence: TGCGCCAGCAGCCAAGTGCCAGGGTCCCACGAGCAGTACTTC. It translates to CASSQVPGSHEQYF.

The count of this clone is one. The gene calls are TRBV7-8 and TRBJ2-1; 9 bases are shared with TRBD1. J was trimmed by 6 bases and V by 5 bases; bases with no gene match: 14. Germline V gene sequence: CDR1 SGHVS, CDR2 FQNEAQ. The CDR3 has 17 residues. The CDR3 loop is CASSQEVGTGSSNEQFF. Written as DNA, the CDR3 is TGTGCCAGCAGCCAGGAAGTGGGGACAGGGTCGTCCAATGAGCAGTTCTTC.

The chain employs TRBV7-8 and TRBJ1-1; D is unresolved. The germline CDR1 and CDR2 sequences are SGHVS and FQNEAQ. Trimming pared 5 bases from V and 2 bases from J, leaving 9 bases between. This CDR3 is built from 13 residues. The CDR3 bases are TGTGCCAGCAGCGAGCTAGGAAACACTGAAGCTTTCTTT. Translating it yields CASSELGNTEAFF.

V usage is TRBV5-1 and J usage is TRBJ1-2; D unresolved. Per the germline V gene, CDR1 is SGHRS and CDR2 is YFSETQ. Trimming removed 2 bases from V and 5 bases from J, with 10 bases in between. This CDR3 region has 13 residues. CDR3 nucleotides: TGCGCCAGCAGCTTCAACACGGGGTATGGCTACACCTTC. Encoded protein: CASSFNTGYGYTF.

This clone appeared once. V and J are TRBV7-2 and TRBJ2-5; 7 nucleotides match TRBD2. Germline lookup yields CDR1 SGHTA and CDR2 FQGNSA. The CDR3 has 12 amino acids. V lost 7 bases to trimming and J lost 4 bases; unmatched junction nucleotides: 3. The DNA of the CDR3 is TGTGCCAGCATGGGGGGGGGAGAGACCCAGTACTTC. This gives the protein CASMGGGETQYF. Supplemented by reference TRBV7-2 and TRBJ2-5, the full variable domain reads GAGVSQSPSNKVTEKGKDVELRCDPISGHTALYWYRQSLGQGLEFLIYFQGNSAPDKSGLPSDRFSAERTGGSVSTLTIQRTQQEDSAVYLCASMGGGETQYFGPGTRLLVL.

The chain joins TRBV7-2 to TRBJ2-5; D remains ambiguous. Germline V gene sequence: CDR1 SGHTA, CDR2 FQGNSA. The CDR3 consists of 14 residues. With 0 bases removed from V and 5 bases from J, the gap between germline ends came to 10 bases. The CDR3 protein is CASSLAGPYETQYF. CDR3 in DNA: TGTGCCAGCAGCTTAGCGGGCCCCTATGAGACCCAGTACTTC.

The chain recombines TRBV19 with TRBJ1-2; TRBD1 might be the D (6 bases). Per germline, CDR1 LNHDA and CDR2 SQIVND (reference sequence). The CDR3 runs to 12 residues. The V end was cut by 8 bases, the J end by 8 bases, with 15 bases between. The CDR3 spells CASRTTGMGYTF. The CDR3 DNA sequence: TGTGCCAGTCGGACCACAGGGATGGGCTACACCTTC.

The J gene is TRBJ1-1, the V gene TRBV29-1, with TRBD1 matching over 8 bases. Germline loops: CDR1 SQVTM, CDR2 ANQGSEA. This CDR3 comprises 14 residues. The CDR3, as DNA: TGCAGTGCACGGGCGGGGACAGGTAACACTGAAGCTTTCTTT. Translating gives CSARAGTGNTEAFF. The full variable domain, its missing parts supplied by reference TRBV29-1 and TRBJ1-1, is SAVISQKPSRDICQRGTSLTIQCQVDSQVTMMFWYRQQPGQSLTLIATANQGSEATYESGFVIDKFPISRPNLTFSTLTVSNMSPEDSSIYLCSARAGTGNTEAFFGQGTRLTVV.

This chain joins TRBV3-1 (or the pseudogene TRBV3-2) and TRBJ2-3; 7 nucleotides align to TRBD2. Germline CDR1 is LGHDT and CDR2 is YNNKEL (reference sequence). The CDR3 contains 16 residues. With V trimmed by 0 bases and J by 1 base, 4 bases remained unmatched. This chain's CDR3 is CASSQDYGGGTDTQYF. DNA for the CDR3: TGTGCCAGCAGCCAAGACTATGGGGGGGGCACAGATACGCAGTATTTT.